This paragraph covers one T cell receptor beta chain sequence. Its antigen is not identified. PCR involved 60 Vbeta and 13 Jbeta primers. Sequencing used immunoSEQ multiplex PCR; TCRdb keeps in-frame clones, though not all of them. The table records about 82,000 clones, over 75% of them present only once. The data were obtained in a study of cytomegalovirus exposure and HLA in healthy donors. Points from the study as a whole: Within the data, a cluster of highly shared sequence variants was likely a sequencing artifact.

Trimming left V 5 bases short and J 4 bases short, with 15 bases between. The CDR3 runs to 14 residues. Germline CDR1 reads LNHDA; CDR2 reads SQIVND (reference sequence). CMV serostatus data were not documented for this donor. This sequence joins TRBV19 and TRBJ2-7; possibly TRBD2 for D (5 bases). The TCR originated in a human donor in good health. The sequenced material came from PBMCs. The CDR3 spells CASSPGTTGYEQYF. Here the CDR3 DNA reads TGTGCCAGTAGTCCGGGAACGACCGGTTACGAGCAGTACTTC.